This TCR beta chain was sequenced during a study of PD-1 blockade in classical Hodgkin lymphoma. At the level of the study: Once every 2 weeks, patients received intravenous nivolumab at 3 mg/kg.

This table comes from immunoSEQ multiplex PCR, and its TCRdb copy is limited to in-frame clones, with some not included. The sample comprises some 41,000 clones, about 88% of which are singletons, and 5% to 6.5% rests with the top ten. Each patient experienced a relapse that followed autologous stem cell transplantation, and brentuximab vedotin exposure varied. Trimming took off 5 bases at V and 2 bases at J, with 4 bases between the two ends. This CDR3 contains 10 residues. CDR1 and CDR2 from the germline V gene are DFQATT and SNEGSKA (reference sequence). This receptor was identified in a human donor with classical Hodgkin lymphoma. The sample consisted of peripheral blood mononuclear cells (PBMCs), taken before the second cycle of nivolumab. The V gene is TRBV20-1, the J gene TRBJ2-7; D gene ambiguous. Here the CDR3 DNA reads TGCAGTGCTGGAACCTACGAGCAGTACTTC. Translation: CSAGTYEQYF.